This T cell receptor (beta chain) derives from a study of blood T cell repertoires in COVID-19. Across the study: Sample material is recorded as cDNA or gDNA derived from T cells, B-cell-depleted T cells, or PBMCs.

This clone was seen once. The authors' processing: Researchers report that nucleated cell counts were estimated from reference gene primer amplification. Libraries were prepared by immunoSEQ multiplex PCR; TCRdb keeps only in-frame clonotypes and omits some of them. V, J and clone size were drawn from that table, and D and trimming were deduced from the DNA. The sample includes about 670,000 clones, 75% to 90% seen only once; the top ten take 0.2% to 0.3%. Trimming took 3 bases from V and 5 from J, leaving 9 bases between them. Germline lookup yields CDR1 SGDLS and CDR2 YYNGEE. CDR3 length: 13 residues.

This TCR was sampled from a woman aged 18-29 years with acute or convalescent COVID-19. Material for sequencing was peripheral blood. The chain has TRBV9 and TRBJ1-5; D ambiguous. The CDR3 reads CASSGEGYQPQHF. CDR3 nucleotides: TGTGCCAGCAGCGGGGAGGGATATCAGCCCCAGCATTTT.